This TCR beta chain is drawn from a study of naive and memory T cell subsets. The beta constant-region primer was an equimolar mix of two oligonucleotides covering TRBC1 and TRBC2. The ligated cDNA underwent four PCR rounds using SP2 and nested alpha and beta constant-region primers. TCRdb redid the calling of the UMI-ligation and nested PCR reads with MiXCR, one entry per CDR3 protein. This table has 20,000 to 25,000 distinct CDR3 sequences, approximately 8.8% appearing once. This clonotype has a handful of counts. J gave up 5 bases and V 6 bases, and 7 bases lay outside the gene matches. Germline loops: CDR1 MNHEY, CDR2 SVGAGI. The CDR3 spans 14 residues.

The sequenced material came from central memory CD8+ T cells from blood. The sequence was collected from a human donor in good health. This chain uses TRBV6-5 with TRBJ2-7; 10 bases map to TRBD1. CDR3 region: CASSKTTGGHEQYF. The CDR3 region has the DNA TGTGCCAGCAGCAAGACGACAGGGGGCCACGAGCAGTACTTC.